The 31 T cell receptor beta chains reported below all come from one sample, sequenced in a study of blood T cell repertoires in COVID-19 (dated by TCRdb to about 2020). Preparation of the library involved the immunoSEQ multiplex PCR assay. TCRdb holds this immuneACCESS table with in-frame rearrangements only. Some clones are missing; in checked studies, unresolved V genes explain under half, and the rest has no known cause. The sample yields some 220,000 clones; around three quarters were counted once. The leading ten clones occupy approximately 7.2% of the sample. Source material: peripheral blood. These receptors came from a woman between 65 and 79 years old with acute or convalescent COVID-19.

The rearrangement uses TRBV2 and TRBJ2-7, with 7 bases that match TRBD2. Trimming at V came to 8 bases and at J to 0 bases, leaving 10 bases not matched to a gene. Germline V CDR1 and CDR2: SNHLY, FYNNEI. The CDR3 loop spans 15 amino acids. CDR3 loop: CASARSGVSSYEQYF. CDR3 nucleotide sequence: TGTGCCAGCGCCAGAAGCGGGGTGAGCTCCTACGAGCAGTACTTC. Full variable domain (rest looked up from reference TRBV2 and TRBJ2-7): EPEVTQTPSHQVTQMGQEVILRCVPISNHLYFYWYRQILGQKVEFLVSFYNNEISEKSEIFDDQFSVERPDGSNFTLKIRSTKLEDSAMYFCASARSGVSSYEQYFGPGTRLTVT.

The V and J genes are TRBV9 and TRBJ1-1, with 7 bases identical to TRBD1. The CDR3 covers 15 residues. From germline, CDR1 is SGDLS and CDR2 YYNGEE. The junction had 7 bases not matched to a gene; V was cut back by 4 bases and J by 1 base. The CDR3 DNA reads TGTGCCAGCAGCCCCAAGGGGGCAGAGAACACTGAAGCTTTCTTT. Translating it yields CASSPKGAENTEAFF.

The gene calls are TRBV3-1 (or the pseudogene TRBV3-2) and TRBJ2-2; 7 bases align to TRBD1. The germline gives CDR1 LGHDT, CDR2 YNNKEL (reference sequence). The CDR3 contains 13 residues. V lost 4 bases to trimming and J lost 8 bases; unmatched junction nucleotides: 4. The CDR3 loop is CASSPRGTGELFF. DNA of the CDR3: TGTGCCAGCAGCCCCAGGGGGACGGGGGAGCTGTTTTTT.

The chain recombines TRBV24-1 with TRBJ2-5, with 7 bases matching TRBD2. Trimming cost V 5 bases and J 5 bases; bases outside gene matches: 4. The CDR3 length is 13 residues. Germline V lookup: CDR1 KGHDR, CDR2 SFDVKD. As DNA, the CDR3 is TGTGCCACCAGTGGTGTGGGGGGGGAGACCCAGTACTTC. This sequence encodes CATSGVGGETQYF.

V gene TRBV4-1 combines with J gene TRBJ2-2; 8 bases fit TRBD1. The ends lost 4 bases at V and 4 bases at J; junction bases unmatched: 5. CDR3 length: 15 amino acids. Germline CDR1 reads MGHRA; CDR2 reads YSYEKL. CDR3 DNA: TGCGCCAGCAGCCGACGGACAGGGATCACCGGGGAGCTGTTTTTT. It specifies CASSRRTGITGELFF.

The chain carries TRBV2 and TRBJ1-5; TRBD1 might be the D (6 bases). The CDR3 loop spans 16 amino acids. Germline CDR1 SNHLY, CDR2 FYNNEI. V lost 2 bases to trimming and J lost 1 base, with 12 bases between them. The CDR3 DNA is TGTGCCAGCAGTGAAATGCGGGGGGCCAGCAATCAGCCCCAGCATTTT. The encoded protein is CASSEMRGASNQPQHF.

This sequence joins TRBV7-2 and TRBJ2-3, with TRBD1 matching over 7 bases. CDR3 length: 14 amino acids. V was pared by 5 bases and J by 6 bases, with 8 bases of the junction left unmatched. The germline CDR1 and CDR2 sequences are SGHTA and FQGNSA. CDR3 sequence (DNA): TGTGCCAGCAGCGCGCAGGGGGAAGGGGATACGCAGTATTTT. Its protein product is CASSAQGEGDTQYF. The full variable domain, rest sourced from reference TRBV7-2 and TRBJ2-3, is GAGVSQSPSNKVTEKGKDVELRCDPISGHTALYWYRQSLGQGLEFLIYFQGNSAPDKSGLPSDRFSAERTGGSVSTLTIQRTQQEDSAVYLCASSAQGEGDTQYFGPGTRLTVL.

The CDR3 coding sequence is TGTGCCACCAGCAGGGAGACCGGGACTAGGACCCAAGAGACCCAGTACTTC. It specifies CATSRETGTRTQETQYF. The chain has TRBV15 and TRBJ2-5; 8 bases match TRBD2. This CDR3 spans 17 amino acids. V lost 3 bases to trimming and J lost 1 base; unmatched junction nucleotides: 10. Per germline, CDR1 LNHNV and CDR2 YYDKDF (reference sequence).

The CDR3 protein is CATAWRFTDTQYF. Here the CDR3 DNA reads TGTGCCACCGCGTGGAGATTCACAGATACGCAGTATTTT. V usage is TRBV12-3 or TRBV12-4 and J usage is TRBJ2-3; D not certain. The V gene lost 10 bases and the J gene lost 2 bases, with 13 bases spanning the gap. This CDR3 region has 13 residues.

The table lists this clone with a few counts. This rearrangement joins TRBV15 to TRBJ2-3; TRBD2 matches 9 bases. V shed 1 base, J shed 7 bases, and the junction held 15 bases outside the gene matches. Germline V gene sequence: CDR1 LNHNV, CDR2 YYDKDF (reference sequence). The CDR3 has 18 residues. The CDR3 region is CATSRGPEAGGMMNTQYF. The CDR3 nucleotides read TGTGCCACCAGCAGAGGACCGGAAGCGGGGGGCATGATGAATACGCAGTATTTT.

The chain combines TRBV6-5 with TRBJ2-7, with TRBD1 identical over 9 bases. J lost 6 bases, V lost 6 bases, and 9 bases had no gene match. CDR3 length equals 14 residues. Per germline, CDR1 MNHEY and CDR2 SVGAGI. This CDR3 reads CASRASGQGGEQYF. The CDR3 bases are TGTGCCAGCAGGGCCTCGGGACAGGGAGGCGAGCAGTACTTC.

The rearrangement joins TRBV2 to TRBJ1-5; 9 nucleotides align to TRBD1. From germline, CDR1 is SNHLY and CDR2 FYNNEI. The V segment lost 1 base and the J segment 6 bases; nucleotides outside the gene matches: 1. The CDR3 extends over 14 amino acids. CDR3 sequence: CASSEDRGPQPQHF. As DNA, the CDR3 is TGTGCCAGCAGTGAAGACAGGGGGCCTCAGCCCCAGCATTTT.

V gene TRBV2 combines with J gene TRBJ2-4, with 9 bases aligning to TRBD1. Germline V gene lookup returns CDR1 SNHLY and CDR2 FYNNEI. V shed 6 bases and J 0 bases; nucleotides not matched to a gene: 15. CDR3 length equals 19 residues. The CDR3 loop reads CASREQGANLNLAKNIQYF. CDR3 nucleotide sequence: TGTGCCAGCAGGGAACAGGGGGCGAACCTCAATTTAGCCAAAAACATTCAGTACTTC.

V usage is TRBV6-6 and J usage is TRBJ1-1; 7 bases agree with TRBD1. Germline assignment: CDR1 MNHNY and CDR2 SVGAGI (reference sequence). Losses at the gene ends were 2 bases for V and 7 bases for J; bases not matched to a gene: 4. This CDR3 has 13 amino acids. CDR3 sequence: CASSYPDRVEAFF. CDR3 DNA sequence: TGTGCCAGCAGTTACCCCGACAGGGTTGAAGCTTTCTTT.

This sequence joins TRBV5-1 and TRBJ2-1; 7 nucleotides match TRBD2. Germline CDR1 and CDR2: SGHRS and YFSETQ. V dropped 5 bases and J dropped 6; count of bases not matched to a gene: 5. This CDR3 is built from 13 residues. The CDR3 DNA sequence: TGCGCCAGCAGAAGACTAGCTGTCAATGAGCAGTTCTTC. This gives the protein CASRRLAVNEQFF.

The V call is TRBV19, the J call TRBJ1-6; 8 bases align to TRBD1. The CDR3 covers 16 residues. Germline V lookup: CDR1 LNHDA, CDR2 SQIVND (reference sequence). With V trimmed by 3 bases and J by 6 bases, 7 bases remained unmatched. CDR3 sequence (DNA): TGTGCCAGTAGTATCTCAGGGGGCGGGGGTAATTCACCCCTCCACTTT. Protein sequence: CASSISGGGGNSPLHF.

The CDR3 is CASSTDGQNTEAFF. DNA of the CDR3: TGCGCCAGCAGCACGGACGGACAGAACACTGAAGCTTTCTTT. V and J are TRBV5-1 and TRBJ1-1; tentatively, D is TRBD1 (5 bases). The CDR3 covers 14 residues. Trimming cost V 4 bases and J 1 base, with 11 bases left between them. In germline, CDR1 is SGHRS, CDR2 YFSETQ.

The V gene is TRBV3-1 (or the pseudogene TRBV3-2), the J gene TRBJ1-1; D perhaps matches TRBD1 (6 bases). Germline CDR1 reads LGHDT; CDR2 reads YNNKEL (reference sequence). Trimming pared 0 bases from V and 6 bases from J, leaving 20 bases between. The CDR3 runs to 17 residues. The CDR3 DNA reads TGTGCCAGCAGCCAAGACAATGCAGGGGAGGGTCTTGCTGAAGCTTTCTTT. Translating gives CASSQDNAGEGLAEAFF.

This clone was seen more than once but under ten times. The chain recombines TRBV6-5 with TRBJ2-3, with TRBD1 matching over 7 bases. The germline CDR1 and CDR2 sequences are MNHEY and SVGAGI. V lost 6 bases to trimming and J lost 0 bases; unmatched junction nucleotides: 6. This CDR3 comprises 15 residues. The CDR3 reads CASSNLQGSTDTQYF. The CDR3 DNA follows: TGTGCCAGCAGCAACCTACAGGGGAGCACAGATACGCAGTATTTT.

The chain is built from TRBV5-1 and TRBJ2-2; TRBD2 agrees at 8 bases. The ends lost 1 base at V and 3 bases at J; junction bases unmatched: 8. Germline assignment: CDR1 SGHRS and CDR2 YFSETQ. The CDR3 is 17 amino acids. This chain's CDR3 is CASSLSSSGGYTGELFF. The DNA of the CDR3 is TGCGCCAGCAGCTTGAGTTCCAGCGGGGGATACACCGGGGAGCTGTTTTTT.

The chain combines TRBV30 with TRBJ2-3, with 10 bases that match TRBD2. Germline CDR1 and CDR2: GTSNPN and SVGIG (reference sequence). Unmatched junction bases numbered 4, after V lost 4 bases and J lost 3 bases. CDR3 length: 14 amino acids. The CDR3 DNA is TGTGCCTGGATCAAGCGGGGGGGAACAGATACGCAGTATTTT. Amino acids: CAWIKRGGTDTQYF.

CDR3 protein: CASSLLTGSGFF. The CDR3 DNA sequence: TGTGCCAGCAGCTTACTCACAGGGAGCGGGTTCTTC. This chain connects TRBV7-9 to TRBJ2-1, with D perhaps matching TRBD1 (6 bases). The germline CDR1 and CDR2 sequences are SEHNR and FQNEAQ (reference sequence). The CDR3 length is 12 residues. V was cut by 2 bases and J by 15 bases, with 14 bases left in between.

The CDR3 region is CASSDNSQETQYF. Here the CDR3 DNA reads TGTGCCAGCAGTGATAACAGCCAAGAGACCCAGTACTTC. This sequence joins TRBV2 and TRBJ2-5; D uncertain. The CDR3 totals 13 residues. The V end lost 3 bases, the J end lost 1 base, and 6 bases lay between the germline ends. The germline V gene has CDR1 SNHLY and CDR2 FYNNEI.

J is TRBJ2-2 and V is TRBV5-1; 8 bases map to TRBD1. The V gene end was trimmed by 4 bases and the J gene end by 6 bases; junction bases not matched to a gene: 5. Germline CDR1 is SGHRS and CDR2 is YFSETQ. The CDR3 contains 14 residues. The CDR3, as DNA: TGCGCCAGCAGCGGAAGGACAGGGCCCGGGGAGCTGTTTTTT. It yields the protein CASSGRTGPGELFF.

This chain links TRBV7-8 with TRBJ1-1, with D hard to call. The CDR3 spans 14 residues. Germline V gives CDR1 SGHVS, CDR2 FQNEAQ. V gave up 5 bases and J gave up 0 bases, with 10 bases separating them. This CDR3 reads CASSPDFMNTEAFF. The CDR3, as DNA: TGTGCCAGCAGCCCGGACTTTATGAACACTGAAGCTTTCTTT.

The DNA of the CDR3 is TGTGCCAGCAGCCCGCAGAGGGCGCACGGCTACACCTTC. Translated: CASSPQRAHGYTF. V and J are TRBV5-5 and TRBJ1-2; D unresolved. Germline CDR1 is SGHKS and CDR2 is YYEKEE (reference sequence). The CDR3 extends over 13 amino acids. The germline V and J ends were trimmed by 4 bases and 8 bases, with 15 bases remaining between them. The full variable domain, its missing parts supplied by reference TRBV5-5 and TRBJ1-2, is DAGVTQSPTHLIKTRGQQVTLRCSPISGHKSVSWYQQVLGQGPQFIFQYYEKEERGRGNFPDRFSARQFPNYSSELNVNALLLGDSALYLCASSPQRAHGYTFGSGTRLTVV.

The chain recombines TRBV7-2 with TRBJ2-1; 14 bases align to TRBD2. J lost 3 bases, V lost 5 bases, and 9 bases had no gene match. The CDR3 has 18 residues. Germline V gives CDR1 SGHTA, CDR2 FQGNSA. In nucleotides, the CDR3 is TGTGCCAGCAGCCAAGGACTAGCGGGGGGAGGGGTCTACAATGAGCAGTTCTTC. It translates to CASSQGLAGGGVYNEQFF. Complete variable domain (other parts from reference TRBV7-2 and TRBJ2-1): GAGVSQSPSNKVTEKGKDVELRCDPISGHTALYWYRQSLGQGLEFLIYFQGNSAPDKSGLPSDRFSAERTGGSVSTLTIQRTQQEDSAVYLCASSQGLAGGGVYNEQFFGPGTRLTVL.

In nucleotides, the CDR3 is TGTGCCAGCAGTGAGACTCCCTCAACTAATGAAAAACTGTTTTTT. Protein sequence: CASSETPSTNEKLFF. The chain joins TRBV6-1 to TRBJ1-4; D unclear. Deletions cut 3 bases from V and 0 bases from J, with 8 bases between. In germline, CDR1 is MNHNS, CDR2 SASEGT. The CDR3 runs 15 residues.

This clone was seen just once. The chain uses TRBV27 and TRBJ2-3, with 7 nucleotides matching TRBD1. J lost 8 bases, V lost 5 bases, and 16 bases had no gene match. Germline V gene lookup returns CDR1 MNHEY and CDR2 SMNVEV (reference sequence). The CDR3 spans 16 residues. The CDR3 coding sequence is TGTGCCAGCAGTCCTCAGTCAGGGGGATCTTTGGGTACGCAGTATTTT. Encoded protein: CASSPQSGGSLGTQYF.

The chain recombines TRBV6-5 with TRBJ1-1, with 7 bases matching TRBD1. V was clipped by 3 bases and J by 1 base; unmatched bases: 5. Germline values: CDR1 MNHEY, CDR2 SVGAGI. The CDR3 is 15 residues long. CDR3 in amino acids: CASSYLRQGNTEAFF. CDR3 bases: TGTGCCAGCAGTTATCTCAGACAGGGGAACACTGAAGCTTTCTTT.

The chain joins TRBV7-8 to TRBJ2-3, with 8 bases identical to TRBD1. The V gene's germline CDR1 is SGHVS and CDR2 FQNEAQ. This CDR3 comprises 17 residues. The V and J ends lost 1 base and 2 bases, in that order; junction bases with no gene match: 8. The chain's CDR3 is CASSLGQGAVNTDTQYF. CDR3 nucleotides: TGTGCCAGCAGCTTAGGTCAGGGGGCGGTTAACACAGATACGCAGTATTTT.